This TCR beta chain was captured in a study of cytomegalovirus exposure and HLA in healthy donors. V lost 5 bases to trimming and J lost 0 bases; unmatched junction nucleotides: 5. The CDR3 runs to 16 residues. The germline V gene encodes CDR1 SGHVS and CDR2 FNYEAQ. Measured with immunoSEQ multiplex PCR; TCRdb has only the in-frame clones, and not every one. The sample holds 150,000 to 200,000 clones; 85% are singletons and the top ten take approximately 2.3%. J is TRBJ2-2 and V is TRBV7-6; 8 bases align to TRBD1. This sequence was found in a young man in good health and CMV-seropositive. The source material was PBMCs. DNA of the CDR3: TGTGCCAGCAGCGATCCGGGACAGGCGAACACCGGGGAGCTGTTTTTT. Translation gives CASSDPGQANTGELFF.